Below are 12 T cell receptor beta chains sequenced from a single sample in a study of blood T cell repertoires in COVID-19. Some clones are missing from TCRdb's copy, which holds only in-frame ones; the method was immunoSEQ multiplex PCR. The sample lists around 290,000 clones, 86% seen once, with approximately 2.4% in the top ten. The sequenced material came from PBMCs or T cells enriched from blood (not recorded which). Receptors were obtained from a young woman who had recovered from COVID-19.

The chain is built from TRBV7-2 and TRBJ1-5; D is ambiguous. This CDR3 has 13 amino acids. The V gene lost 4 bases and the J gene lost 8 bases, with 12 bases spanning the gap. Germline lookup yields CDR1 SGHTA and CDR2 FQGNSA. The CDR3 region is CASSSEVSEPQHF. The CDR3 DNA sequence: TGTGCCAGCAGCTCTGAAGTCAGTGAGCCCCAGCATTTT.

The rearrangement links TRBV9 to TRBJ2-2, with TRBD2 matching over 13 bases. The germline gives CDR1 SGDLS, CDR2 YYNGEE. After removal of 0 bases from V and 5 bases from J, the junction contained 7 bases not matched to a gene. This CDR3 spans 18 amino acids. In DNA, the CDR3 is TGTGCCAGCAGCGTAGTCCCGACTAGCGGGAGGATGACCGGGGAGCTGTTTTTT. It yields the protein CASSVVPTSGRMTGELFF.

This clone was seen only a few times. The V and J genes are TRBV6-2 or TRBV6-3 and TRBJ2-5, with 15 bases identical to TRBD2. The ends lost 5 bases at V and 4 bases at J; junction bases unmatched: 2. CDR3 size: 15 residues. The V gene's germline CDR1 is MNHEY and CDR2 SVGEGT. CDR3 sequence: CASSRTSGRGETQYF. In DNA, the CDR3 is TGTGCCAGCAGTCGGACTAGCGGGAGGGGAGAGACCCAGTACTTC.

The chain joins TRBV9 to TRBJ2-7; 8 bases are shared with TRBD2. V was clipped by 6 bases and J by 6 bases; unmatched bases: 11. The length of the CDR3 is 14 residues. Germline V gene data show CDR1 as SGDLS and CDR2 as YYNGEE. CDR3 protein: CASTPGGALGEQYF. CDR3 in DNA: TGTGCCAGCACTCCGGGGGGGGCGCTGGGCGAGCAGTACTTC.

The rearrangement uses TRBV10-3 and TRBJ2-5; TRBD2 matches at 7 bases. CDR3 length equals 16 residues. The ends lost 2 bases at V and 8 bases at J; junction bases unmatched: 14. Germline values: CDR1 ENHRY, CDR2 SYGVKD. CDR3 residues: CAISEGEGRPRYTQYF. CDR3 DNA sequence: TGTGCCATCAGTGAGGGGGAGGGCAGGCCTCGATATACCCAGTACTTC.

For this clone: Other nucleotide sequences in the sample specify the same CDR3. This chain joins TRBV9 and TRBJ2-1; tentative D call: TRBD2 (5 bases). This CDR3 region has 13 residues. The germline V gene encodes CDR1 SGDLS and CDR2 YYNGEE. Trimming took 0 bases from V and 7 from J, leaving 8 bases between them. CDR3 in DNA: TGTGCCAGCAGCGTAGTGTCGGGGAATGAGCAGTTCTTC. Translating gives CASSVVSGNEQFF.

The V and J genes are TRBV25-1 and TRBJ1-2, with D possibly TRBD1 on 5 matching bases. Per germline, CDR1 MGHDK and CDR2 SYGVNS. The CDR3 has 14 amino acids. Deletions cut 1 base from V and 7 bases from J, with 13 bases between. The DNA of the CDR3 is TGTGCCAGCAGTGAATCCCCAGGGCTGGGTGGCTACACCTTC. Translation gives CASSESPGLGGYTF.

The rearrangement joins TRBV5-5 to TRBJ2-7; 7 nucleotides agree with TRBD1. This CDR3 has 16 amino acids. CDR1 and CDR2 from the germline V gene are SGHKS and YYEKEE (reference sequence). V shed 3 bases and J 5 bases; nucleotides not matched to a gene: 14. The CDR3 region is CASSSMTGLLSDEQYF. The CDR3 DNA sequence: TGTGCCAGCAGCTCCATGACAGGGCTGCTGTCGGACGAGCAGTACTTC.

This clone occurred once. The chain joins TRBV4-3 to TRBJ2-2; 7 nucleotides agree with TRBD2. The V segment lost 1 base and the J segment 4 bases; nucleotides outside the gene matches: 9. Germline-derived CDR1 and CDR2 are LGHNA and YSLEER. CDR3 length: 17 amino acids. The CDR3 DNA is TGCGCCAGCAGCCAAGGGCTGGGGGGAGGGGTCACCGGGGAGCTGTTTTTT. Its protein is CASSQGLGGGVTGELFF.

This clone was detected only once. The CDR3 sequence is CASSQMDRVHGYTF. In nucleotides, the CDR3 is TGTGCCAGCAGCCAAATGGACAGGGTCCATGGCTACACCTTC. The rearrangement links TRBV3-1 (or the pseudogene TRBV3-2) to TRBJ1-2, with 8 nucleotides matching TRBD1. The germline V gene encodes CDR1 LGHDT and CDR2 YNNKEL (reference sequence). The junction had 5 bases not matched to a gene; V was cut back by 2 bases and J by 6 bases. This CDR3 is 14 amino acids long.

This chain links TRBV5-1 with TRBJ2-5; 14 nucleotides match TRBD2. This CDR3 comprises 17 residues. Germline trimming cut 4 bases from V and 2 bases from J; bases unmatched to any gene: 7. Germline assignment: CDR1 SGHRS and CDR2 YFSETQ. The chain's CDR3 is CASSVGLAGAEQETQYF. As DNA, the CDR3 is TGCGCCAGCAGCGTGGGACTAGCGGGGGCCGAGCAAGAGACCCAGTACTTC.

V and J are TRBV2 and TRBJ1-6; tentatively, D is TRBD1 (6 bases). V shed 9 bases and J shed 10 bases, with 16 bases lying between them. The CDR3 consists of 13 residues. Germline assignment: CDR1 SNHLY and CDR2 FYNNEI. CDR3 region: CASAQGYYSPLHF. The CDR3 nucleotides read TGTGCCAGTGCCCAGGGGTATTACTCACCCCTCCACTTT.